This T cell receptor (beta chain) was observed in a study of blood T cell repertoires in COVID-19. Assay: immunoSEQ multiplex PCR; the TCRdb copy retains only in-frame clones and omits some. The profile shows approximately 270,000 clones, around 86% of them singletons. This receptor was taken from a man aged 50-59 years with acute or convalescent COVID-19. The sample taken for sequencing was peripheral blood.

The CDR3 nucleotides are TGTGCCACCGGACAGCCCGGGGAGCTGTTTTTT. Translation gives CATGQPGELFF. The V gene is TRBV10-3, the J gene TRBJ2-2; tentatively, D is TRBD1 (6 bases). The length of the CDR3 is 11 residues. Germline CDR1 and CDR2: ENHRY and SYGVKD. The ends were cut back, 10 bases at V and 6 bases at J, with 9 bases in the middle.